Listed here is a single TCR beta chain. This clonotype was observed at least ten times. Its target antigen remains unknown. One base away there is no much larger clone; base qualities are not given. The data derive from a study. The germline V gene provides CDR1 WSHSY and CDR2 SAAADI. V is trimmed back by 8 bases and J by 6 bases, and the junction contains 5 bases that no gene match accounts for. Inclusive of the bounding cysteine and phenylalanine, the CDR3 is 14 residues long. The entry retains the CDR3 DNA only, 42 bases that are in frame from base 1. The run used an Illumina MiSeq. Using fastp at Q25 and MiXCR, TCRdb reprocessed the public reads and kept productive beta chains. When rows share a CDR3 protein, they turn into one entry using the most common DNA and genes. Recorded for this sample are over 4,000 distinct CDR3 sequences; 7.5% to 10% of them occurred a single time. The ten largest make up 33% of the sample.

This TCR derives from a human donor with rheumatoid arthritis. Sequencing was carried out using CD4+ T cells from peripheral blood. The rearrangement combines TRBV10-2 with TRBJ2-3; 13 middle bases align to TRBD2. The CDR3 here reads CASRLAGGVDTQYF. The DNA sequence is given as TGCGCCAGCCGACTAGCGGGAGGCGTTGATACGCAGTATTTT.